These 16 T cell receptor beta chains came from one sample sequenced in a study of cytomegalovirus exposure and HLA in healthy donors. PCR was performed using 60 Vbeta and 13 Jbeta primers. Some clones are missing from TCRdb's copy, which holds only in-frame ones; the method was immunoSEQ multiplex PCR. This table holds approximately 100,000 clones, about 70% found once. The specimen was PBMCs. These receptors were obtained from a man aged 50-59 years in good health and CMV-seropositive.

The J gene is TRBJ1-1, the V gene TRBV5-1, with D possibly being TRBD1 (6 bases). Germline V gene sequence: CDR1 SGHRS, CDR2 YFSETQ. This CDR3 comprises 14 residues. Trimming cost V 0 bases and J 5 bases, with 11 bases left between them. This CDR3 reads CASSLEQGGTEAFF. The CDR3 nucleotides read TGCGCCAGCAGCTTGGAACAGGGTGGAACTGAAGCTTTCTTT. Full variable domain (remainder filled in from reference TRBV5-1 and TRBJ1-1): KAGVTQTPRYLIKTRGQQVTLSCSPISGHRSVSWYQQTPGQGLQFLFEYFSETQRNKGNFPGRFSGRQFSNSRSEMNVSTLELGDSALYLCASSLEQGGTEAFFGQGTRLTVV.

J is TRBJ2-5 and V is TRBV11-2; D not certain. Between the trimmed V and J ends, which lost 1 base and 1 base, there was a span of 10 bases. Per the germline V gene, CDR1 is SGHAT and CDR2 is FQNNGV. This CDR3 region has 15 residues. The CDR3, as DNA: TGTGCCAGCAGCTTAGGGGCGAGTAGCCAAGAGACCCAGTACTTC. Translation: CASSLGASSQETQYF.

As for this clone: One junction end disagrees with the germline gene, perhaps due to a read error. The rearrangement links TRBV18 to TRBJ2-4; TRBD1 matches 8 bases. The CDR3 runs 16 residues. Germline CDR1 reads KGHSH; CDR2 reads LQKENI. The CDR3 DNA reads TGTGCCAGCTCACCACTAGGAGGACAGGGAGGTAACAGTCAGTACTTC. The encoded protein is CASSPLGGQGGNSQYF.

The chain couples TRBV5-1 to TRBJ2-2, with 12 bases aligning to TRBD2. The germline V gene encodes CDR1 SGHRS and CDR2 YFSETQ. The V gene end was trimmed by 0 bases and the J gene end by 8 bases; junction bases not matched to a gene: 5. The CDR3 loop spans 16 amino acids. CDR3 DNA sequence: TGCGCCAGCAGCTTGGGACTAGCGGGGGCTCCGGGGGAGCTGTTTTTT. It encodes CASSLGLAGAPGELFF.

The CDR3 is CASMPGTKAYGYTF. Here the CDR3 DNA reads TGTGCCAGCATGCCAGGGACTAAAGCTTACGGCTACACCTTC. The chain joins TRBV6-5 to TRBJ1-2, with D maybe TRBD1 (5 bases). CDR1 is MNHEY, CDR2 SVGAGI, per germline. V dropped 7 bases and J dropped 8 bases, with 20 bases sitting between them. The CDR3 covers 14 residues.

This chain links TRBV7-8 with TRBJ1-4, with D unclear. Trimming took 1 base from V and 5 from J, leaving 11 bases between them. This CDR3 contains 15 residues. Germline CDR1 reads SGHVS; CDR2 reads FQNEAQ. Written as DNA, the CDR3 is TGTGCCAGCAGCTTAGAGGGCAGGAGGAATGAAAAACTGTTTTTT. It is translated as CASSLEGRRNEKLFF.

This chain connects TRBV30 to TRBJ2-5; the match to TRBD1 covers 7 bases. J was trimmed by 3 bases and V by 4 bases; bases with no gene match: 5. The CDR3 loop spans 13 amino acids. The V gene's germline CDR1 is GTSNPN and CDR2 SVGIG (reference sequence). The CDR3 nucleotides read TGTGCCTGGACCGGGACAGACAAAGAGACCCAGTACTTC. As protein: CAWTGTDKETQYF. The complete variable domain, with remaining parts taken from reference TRBV30 and TRBJ2-5, reads SQTIHQWPATLVQPVGSPLSLECTVEGTSNPNLYWYRQAAGRGLQLLFYSVGIGQISSEVPQNLSASRPQDRQFILSSKKLLLSDSGFYLCAWTGTDKETQYFGPGTRLLVL.

The rearrangement joins TRBV6-6 to TRBJ1-4, with 9 nucleotides matching TRBD1. Germline-derived CDR1 and CDR2 are MNHNY and SVGAGI (reference sequence). Trimming took 0 bases from V and 5 from J; bases not matched to a gene: 1. The CDR3 covers 15 residues. The CDR3 sequence is CASSYSGTGNEKLFF. CDR3 nucleotide sequence: TGTGCCAGCAGTTACTCAGGGACAGGGAATGAAAAACTGTTTTTT.

The V gene is TRBV6-1, the J gene TRBJ2-4; 8 bases align to TRBD2. V shed 3 bases, J shed 2 bases, and the junction held 6 bases outside the gene matches. Germline CDR1 reads MNHNS; CDR2 reads SASEGT. The CDR3 covers 16 residues. The CDR3 DNA sequence: TGTGCCAGCAGTGAGGCGGGGGGCGCATCCAAAAACATTCAGTACTTC. Translated: CASSEAGGASKNIQYF.

The J gene is TRBJ1-5, the V gene TRBV5-6; 8 bases align to TRBD1. The ends lost 2 bases at V and 5 bases at J; junction bases unmatched: 3. This CDR3 has 14 residues. Germline assignment: CDR1 SGHDT and CDR2 YYEEEE. The CDR3 reads CASSFQGADQPQHF. The CDR3 nucleotides read TGTGCCAGCAGCTTTCAGGGGGCGGATCAGCCCCAGCATTTT.

This chain joins TRBV11-2 and TRBJ1-4, with 9 bases identical to TRBD1. This CDR3 has 17 residues. Germline-derived CDR1 and CDR2 are SGHAT and FQNNGV. V lost 5 bases and J lost 7; bases outside the gene matches: 14. This CDR3 is CASSPTGGKVPSEKLFF. The CDR3 nucleotides are TGTGCCAGCAGCCCCACAGGGGGCAAGGTTCCGAGTGAAAAACTGTTTTTT.

This clone was observed a handful of times. This chain connects TRBV7-9 to TRBJ1-1, with a weak D call TRBD1 (5 bases). Germline V gene lookup returns CDR1 SEHNR and CDR2 FQNEAQ (reference sequence). Deletions cut 1 base from V and 7 bases from J, with 13 bases between. This CDR3 is built from 14 residues. The CDR3 loop is CASSLGFETDEAFF. CDR3 DNA sequence: TGTGCCAGCAGCTTAGGCTTTGAGACAGATGAAGCTTTCTTT.

The chain employs TRBV10-3 and TRBJ1-3, with D unresolved. Per the germline V gene, CDR1 is ENHRY and CDR2 is SYGVKD. V shed 0 bases and J shed 1 base, with 13 bases lying between them. CDR3 length equals 17 residues. Here the CDR3 reads CAISESSGQTSGNTIYF. The CDR3 DNA reads TGTGCCATCAGTGAGTCGAGTGGCCAGACTTCTGGAAACACCATATATTTT.

This clone was seen once. This sequence joins TRBV2 and TRBJ1-1, with 7 bases fitting TRBD1. This CDR3 spans 15 amino acids. V lost 4 bases to trimming and J lost 11 bases; unmatched junction nucleotides: 16. CDR1 is SNHLY, CDR2 FYNNEI, per germline. The CDR3 DNA is TGTGCCAGCAGTGGGCAGACAGGGCCCGGTGTACTGGCTTTCTTT. This translates into CASSGQTGPGVLAFF.

This chain connects TRBV2 to TRBJ2-3; TRBD2 agrees at 12 bases. This CDR3 has 16 amino acids. V lost 6 bases and J lost 3; bases outside the gene matches: 7. Looked up from germline, CDR1 is SNHLY and CDR2 is FYNNEI. For the CDR3, the DNA is TGTGCCAGCAGCGGCCGGACTAGCGGGGTTACAGATACGCAGTATTTT. Amino acid sequence: CASSGRTSGVTDTQYF.

The V gene is TRBV5-1, the J gene TRBJ1-1; 7 nucleotides agree with TRBD1. The CDR3 has 17 residues. V trimming: 2 bases; J trimming: 0 bases; junction bases outside the gene matches: 10. Germline V gives CDR1 SGHRS, CDR2 YFSETQ. The CDR3 DNA reads TGCGCCAGCAGCTTCTCATCGGGACAGACTATGAACACTGAAGCTTTCTTT. It specifies CASSFSSGQTMNTEAFF.